This TCR beta chain was recovered during a study of cytomegalovirus exposure and HLA in healthy donors. Looked up from germline, CDR1 is SGHDT and CDR2 is YYEEEE. The length of the CDR3 is 14 residues. Trimming removed 3 bases from V and 7 bases from J; junction bases left unmatched: 8. The repertoire was sequenced with immunoSEQ multiplex PCR; TCRdb's copy has only in-frame clones and lacks some. This table has around 95,000 clones, 85% appearing once. V gene TRBV5-6 combines with J gene TRBJ2-7; 9 bases align to TRBD2. The sequence was collected from a man younger than 30 in good health and CMV-seropositive. The source material was PBMCs. The CDR3 sequence: CASSWSAGGREQYF. The CDR3, as DNA: TGTGCCAGCAGCTGGTCGGCGGGAGGGCGGGAGCAGTACTTC. Full variable domain (remainder filled in from reference TRBV5-6 and TRBJ2-7): DAGVTQSPTHLIKTRGQQVTLRCSPKSGHDTVSWYQQALGQGPQFIFQYYEEEERQRGNFPDRFSGHQFPNYSSELNVNALLLGDSALYLCASSWSAGGREQYFGPGTRLTVT.